This T cell receptor (beta chain) was captured by sequencing in a study of blood T cell repertoires in COVID-19. The overall study: The cDNA or gDNA used as material had been derived from T cells, B-cell-depleted T cells, or PBMCs.

Sequencing was performed with immunoSEQ multiplex PCR; in TCRdb, only in-frame clones are kept and a portion is missing. This table holds about 250,000 clones, approximately 85% found once. The CDR3 length is 13 residues. Trimming removed 6 bases from V and 4 bases from J, with 11 bases in between. This rearrangement joins TRBV12-3 or TRBV12-4 to TRBJ2-3; D is perhaps TRBD1 (6 bases). This clonotype originated in a woman between 65 and 79 years old with acute or convalescent COVID-19. The specimen was peripheral blood. In DNA, the CDR3 is TGTGCCAGCAGACTTAGGGGGTCAGATACGCAGTATTTT. This gives the protein CASRLRGSDTQYF.